The following is a T cell receptor (beta chain) sequence with its context. The target of this receptor is not known. Within one base of it there is no much larger clone, and no base qualities were kept. The data belong to a study of blood T cell repertoires in COVID-19 (dated by TCRdb to the early 2020s). Regarding the research as a whole: Samples from collaborators originated in the United States, Italy and Spain and spanned both the acute and convalescent phases of COVID-19. The material from the prospective study consisted of cDNA or gDNA derived from T cells, B-cell-depleted T cells, or PBMCs. Where available, HLA class I and class II types were obtained from metadata supplied by the sample provider rather than from assay-based typing. A freely available public database, intended as a resource for researchers studying the immune response to SARS-CoV-2, is where the repertoires were released. The samples were drawn from two sources: the first 160 participants of the ongoing ImmuneRACE study, and approximately 1,300 subjects contributed by 6 global collaborators. Nearly every sample came with metadata listing a de-identified subject ID, COVID-19 status, age in years and sex. Deeply sampled blood TCRbeta repertoires from subjects exposed to, actively infected with, or recovered from COVID-19 were included in the dataset. The research as a whole found: Clinical and demographic metadata were provided uncurated, with the amount varying by source and participant.

The immunoSEQ Assay, a bias-controlled multiplex PCR, was used to amplify TCRbeta CDR3 regions from genomic DNA. As for the original processing: The number of nucleated cells in each sample was estimated by amplification of reference gene primers within the assay. To quantify the absolute abundance of each unique TCRbeta CDR3 rearrangement, sequence reads were collapsed and filtered. For each sample, productive Simpson clonality was calculated as the square root of Simpson's diversity index across productive rearrangements. The table comes from immuneACCESS by way of TCRdb, which keeps in-frame sequences with V and J called. Part of the clones is missing from these tables; in studies checked, under half for an unresolved V gene and the rest for unknown reasons. V and J calls and clone size are as listed in that table; D and trimming were resolved from the DNA. The sample has roughly 210,000 clones on record, under 90% of them singletons. The top ten clonotypes cover roughly a tenth of the sample.

In Seattle, one collaborating source enrolled patients while the infection was active and tracked those patients longitudinally over the course of disease. Collaborating institutions collected whole blood in K2EDTA tubes following their own protocols. For TCRbeta analysis, collaborators shipped samples as frozen whole blood, isolated PBMCs, or DNA extracted from either of those sample types. Input material: peripheral blood. The TCR sequence derives from a woman older than 75 with COVID-19, enrolled during active disease.

The bases read TGCAGCGTTGACGGGACAGGGGGGCACTATGGCTACACCTTC. Its translation is CSVDGTGGHYGYTF. The chain was built from TRBV29-1 and TRBJ1-2; 11 bases in the junction line up with TRBD1. V is cut back by 3 bases and J by 3 bases, with 3 bases in the junction unmatched. The germline V gene gives CDR1 as SQVTM and CDR2 as ANQGSEA. There are 14 amino acids in the CDR3, from cysteine to phenylalanine inclusive. Left in the record is the CDR3 DNA by itself, 42 bases read in frame from the first base.